Described below is a single T cell receptor beta chain sequence and its context. Its antigen is undetermined. At one boundary the junction diverges from the germline segment, which might be a read error. Each CDR3 protein gets one entry after TCRdb re-called the 5' RACE reads with MiXCR. The data contain around 1.7 million distinct CDR3 sequences, under 35% of them singletons. This sample is drawn from a study of identical twins. Germline values: CDR1 SQVTM, CDR2 ANQGSEA. The CDR3 covers 14 residues. Whole-study results and caveats: Models underestimated TCR alpha sharing (out-of-frame) in monozygotic twins.

The rearrangement links TRBV29-1 to TRBJ2-7; D is perhaps TRBD1 or TRBD2 (5 bases each). Input material: cord blood. The clonotype comes from a newborn girl in good health. This CDR3 reads CSVISGRHSYVQYF. CDR3 coding DNA: TGCAGCGTTATCTCGGGACGCCACTCCTACGTGCAGTACTTC.